Listed below are T cell receptor beta chains from one sample, sequenced in a study of T-cell reconstitution after alpha-beta-depleted transplantation in children. TCRdb used MiXCR to reprocess the PCR reads, holding one entry per CDR3 protein. The sample consists of about 500,000 distinct CDR3 sequences, 32% of them appearing once. This material consisted of PBMCs from the stem cell graft donor, taken from the stem cell graft. These receptors were collected from a human donor who donated a stem cell graft to a child with aplastic anemia. The CDR3 runs from the conserved cysteine through the conserved F or W. Each record gives: J gene, V gene, clone size, D gene, CDR3 DNA, CDR3 protein. D genes are given only for firm matches. Expanded clones get a size class; other rows say once, few or many, or leave the size out.

>TRBJ2-3|TRBV20-1|NA|TRBD1
TGCAGTGCTAGGGACGGACAGGGGGGAGATACGCAGTATTTT
CSARDGQGGDTQYF
>TRBJ2-1|TRBV12-3/TRBV12-4|few|NA
TGTGCCAGCAGTTTCGGCGACAGCCCCTACAATGAGCAGTTCTTC
CASSFGDSPYNEQFF
>TRBJ1-4|TRBV12-3/TRBV12-4|NA|NA
TGTGCCAGCACCCCAGACTGGGGGAAACTGTTTTTT
CASTPDWGKLFF
>TRBJ2-5|TRBV12-3/TRBV12-4|NA|NA
TGTGCCAGCAGCCCTGATCAATATAGCGGACGCGAAGAGACCCAGTACTTC
CASSPDQYSGREETQYF
>TRBJ2-1|TRBV27|few|NA
TGTGCCAGCAGTTTTACCGACCAATACAATGAGCAGTTCTTC
CASSFTDQYNEQFF
>TRBJ2-1|TRBV6-2/TRBV6-3|NA|TRBD2
TGTGCCAGCAGTCATTGGCGGGAGGGCCGGAATGAGCAGTTCTTC
CASSHWREGRNEQFF
>TRBJ2-7|TRBV7-2|NA|NA
TGTGCCAGCAGCCAGGGACTCTCCAGCTCCTACGAGCAGTACTTC
CASSQGLSSSYEQYF
>TRBJ1-2|TRBV5-1|few|NA
TGCGCCAGCAGCTCGCCCCCCGGGACTAACTATGGCTACACCTTC
CASSSPPGTNYGYTF
>TRBJ2-1|TRBV2|NA|NA
TGTGCCAGCAAAAACGAGAGCTCCTACAATGAGCAGTTCTTC
CASKNESSYNEQFF
>TRBJ2-2|TRBV24-1|few|NA
TGTGCCGCAAGGTCTAACACCGGGGAGCTGTTTTTT
CAARSNTGELFF
>TRBJ1-5|TRBV20-1|NA|TRBD1
TGCAGTGCTCCTACAGGGGCGTATAGCAATCAGCCCCAGCATTTT
CSAPTGAYSNQPQHF
>TRBJ2-3|TRBV5-1|NA|TRBD1
TGCGCCAGCAGCGACGGGACAGGGGACACAGATACGCAGTATTTT
CASSDGTGDTDTQYF
>TRBJ2-5|TRBV29-1|NA|NA
TGCAGCCTCCGGACGGGGGGACAAGGGACCCAGTACTTC
CSLRTGGQGTQYF
>TRBJ1-2|TRBV12-3/TRBV12-4|few|NA
TGTGCCAGCAGTCTAACGAGGGGGATCAGGGTGGACTATGGCTACACCTTC
CASSLTRGIRVDYGYTF
>TRBJ2-1|TRBV5-1|NA|NA
TGCGCCAGCAGCTTGACTACCAGGAGCTCCTACAATGAGCAGTTCTTC
CASSLTTRSSYNEQFF
>TRBJ1-3|TRBV9|NA|TRBD1
TGTGCCAGCAGCGTGGAGGACAGGGCTGGAAACACCATATATTTT
CASSVEDRAGNTIYF
>TRBJ2-3|TRBV6-5|NA|NA
TGTGCCAGCAGTTACTATGGGGCTAGCACAGATACGCAGTATTTT
CASSYYGASTDTQYF
>TRBJ2-3|TRBV5-1|NA|NA
TGCGCCAGCAGCCCTTCCGTGGAGGGCACAGATACGCAGTATTTT
CASSPSVEGTDTQYF
>TRBJ1-1|TRBV20-1|NA|NA
TGCAGTGCTAGAGATCCTTGGGGAGGAGGAACTGAAGCTTTCTTT
CSARDPWGGGTEAFF
>TRBJ1-1|TRBV29-1|few|NA
TGCAGCGTGGGGCGGGGGGCCCTCACTGAAGCTTTCTTT
CSVGRGALTEAFF
>TRBJ2-7|TRBV4-2|NA|NA
TGTGCCAGCAGCCAAGAACTAGGAGCAGGGCAGTCCTACGAGCAGTACTTC
CASSQELGAGQSYEQYF
>TRBJ1-1|TRBV29-1|few|NA
TGCAGCGTTGAGGGGGGACTGATGAACACTGAAGCTTTCTTT
CSVEGGLMNTEAFF
>TRBJ2-3|TRBV11-2|NA|NA
TGTGCCAGCAGACGAACGGGACCAGACACAGATACGCAGTATTTT
CASRRTGPDTDTQYF
>TRBJ2-1|TRBV6-1|many|TRBD2
TGTGCCAGCAGTGGACTAGCGGGAGGAAATGAGCAGTTCTTC
CASSGLAGGNEQFF
>TRBJ2-3|TRBV29-1|NA|TRBD1
TGCAGCGGGGAACCGGGACAGGGGGCAACAGATACGCAGTATTTT
CSGEPGQGATDTQYF
>TRBJ2-5|TRBV13|NA|NA
TGTGCCAGCAGCGAATCCCTGGGTGCTAGCAGGGAGACCCAGTACTTC
CASSESLGASRETQYF
>TRBJ1-5|TRBV6-2/TRBV6-3|NA|NA
TGTGCCAGCAGTTACTCGAAAGGGGGATTTGGTCAGCCCCAGCATTTT
CASSYSKGGFGQPQHF
>TRBJ2-1|TRBV29-1|NA|TRBD2
TGCAGCGCTGGGCGAGGCTGGGGTCAGCGGGAGATCTCAAGAGAGCAGTTCTTC
CSAGRGWGQREISREQFF
>TRBJ2-7|TRBV29-1|few|TRBD1
TGCAGCGTTGAGGGACAGGGAACGCGGGAGCAGTACTTC
CSVEGQGTREQYF
>TRBJ2-1|TRBV18|NA|TRBD2
TGTGCCAGCTCACCTTCGGGAGGGGACAATGAGCAGTTCTTC
CASSPSGGDNEQFF
>TRBJ2-5|TRBV7-9|NA|NA
TGTGCCAGCAGCTTAGACCCCGGGGGCAGGGGAGCGGAGACCCAGTACTTC
CASSLDPGGRGAETQYF
>TRBJ1-1|TRBV7-9|once|NA
TGTGCCAGCAGCTTAGTGGAGACTGACGCTTTCTTT
CASSLVETDAFF
>TRBJ1-5|TRBV12-3/TRBV12-4|few|NA
TGTGCCAGCAGTTTAGCCTCCACGGATCAGCCCCAGCATTTT
CASSLASTDQPQHF
>TRBJ2-1|TRBV10-2|NA|TRBD2
TGCGCCAGCAGTGTCCTAGCGGGAGGCTCCTACAATGAGCAGTTCTTC
CASSVLAGGSYNEQFF
>TRBJ1-2|TRBV6-2/TRBV6-3|NA|TRBD1
TGTGCCAGCAGACCCGGGACAGGCTTCTATGGCTACACCTTC
CASRPGTGFYGYTF
>TRBJ2-1|TRBV18|few|NA
TGTGCCAGCTCATCCCCTAACGGGAGGACAGATGAGCAGTTCTTC
CASSSPNGRTDEQFF
>TRBJ1-2|TRBV6-4|many|NA
TGTGCCAGCAGTGATCAGGGATCGGGCGGCTACACCTTC
CASSDQGSGGYTF
>TRBJ2-1|TRBV13|few|TRBD2
TGTGCCAGCAGCCATACTGGGCGGGGGACCTACAATGAGCAGTTCTTC
CASSHTGRGTYNEQFF
>TRBJ2-5|TRBV6-2/TRBV6-3|few|NA
TGTGCCAGCAGTCTTGGGAGCCTGGAGACCCAGTACTTC
CASSLGSLETQYF
>TRBJ2-5|TRBV6-5|few|NA
TGTGCCAGCCAGGGTGAGACCCAGTACTTC
CASQGETQYF
>TRBJ1-2|TRBV4-2|NA|TRBD1
TGTGCCAGCAGCCAAGATAGAGGGGACAGGCTCTATGGCTACACCTTC
CASSQDRGDRLYGYTF
>TRBJ2-1|TRBV12-3/TRBV12-4|few|TRBD2
TGTGCCAGCAGTTTAGCGGGAGGGTTCCATGAGCAGTTCTTC
CASSLAGGFHEQFF
>TRBJ2-7|TRBV7-2|NA|TRBD2
TGTGCCAGCAGCGGGACTAGCGGGCCGTCCTACGAGCAGTACTTC
CASSGTSGPSYEQYF
>TRBJ2-2|TRBV29-1|few|NA
TGCAGCGCTTCGCCCCACTCAGTGAACACCGGGGAGCTGTTTTTT
CSASPHSVNTGELFF
>TRBJ2-1|TRBV20-1|NA|TRBD2
TGCAGTGCTAGAGTCCCCGGGAGGGTAAGCAATGAGCAGTTCTTC
CSARVPGRVSNEQFF
>TRBJ1-2|TRBV20-1|few|NA
TGCAGTGCTGTGACGGGGGATGGCTACACCTTC
CSAVTGDGYTF
>TRBJ1-1|TRBV29-1|NA|NA
TGCAGCGTTCCATCAACAGCGATGAACACTGAAGCTTTCTTT
CSVPSTAMNTEAFF
>TRBJ2-2|TRBV6-1|NA|NA
TGTGCCAGCAGTGAATTCTGGAACACCGGGGAGCTGTTTTTT
CASSEFWNTGELFF
>TRBJ1-2|TRBV7-9|NA|TRBD1
TGTGCCAGCAGCCCCGGGACAGACAATGGCTACACCTTC
CASSPGTDNGYTF
>TRBJ2-3|TRBV18|few|NA
TGTGCCAGCTCACCAACTCGAAATCAGGGGCTCGACGGCACAGATACGCAGTATTTT
CASSPTRNQGLDGTDTQYF
>TRBJ2-3|TRBV7-8|NA|NA
TGTGCCAGCAGCTTATTGAGCATAAGCGGCACAGATACGCAGTATTTT
CASSLLSISGTDTQYF
>TRBJ2-1|TRBV5-1|NA|NA
TGCGCCAGCAGCAAGGGACTCCCCCCGGGGAATGAGCAGTTCTTC
CASSKGLPPGNEQFF
>TRBJ1-5|TRBV7-2|NA|NA
TGTGCCAGCAGCCTAAACTACCCAGGGACCGGTCAGCCCCAGCATTTT
CASSLNYPGTGQPQHF
>TRBJ2-7|TRBV29-1|NA|NA
TGCAGCGTTGGTGGGCAGGGTCACGAGCAGCACTTC
CSVGGQGHEQHF
>TRBJ2-3|TRBV12-3/TRBV12-4|NA|NA
TGTGCCAGCAGTTTTGGGGCGACGGCGGTACAGTATTTT
CASSFGATAVQYF
>TRBJ1-1|TRBV7-2|NA|TRBD1
TGTGCCAGCAGCTCGAACGCCCCCGGGACAGGGACTGAAGCTTTCTTT
CASSSNAPGTGTEAFF
>TRBJ1-5|TRBV7-9|few|NA
TGTGCCAGCAGCGACATGGACGGCAATCAGCCCCAGCATTTT
CASSDMDGNQPQHF
>TRBJ2-1|TRBV10-1|few|TRBD2
TGCGCCAGCAGTGAGTCGAAATCCCGGACTAGCGGGAACTGTCAGTTCTTC
CASSESKSRTSGNCQFF
>TRBJ1-5|TRBV12-3/TRBV12-4|few|NA
TGTGCCAGCAGTAAGACAGAGAATCAGCCCCAGCATTTT
CASSKTENQPQHF
>TRBJ2-1|TRBV6-5|few|TRBD1
TGTGCCAGCAGTTATTCCCCTGGGACAGGGAACCATGAGCAGTTCTTC
CASSYSPGTGNHEQFF